One sample yielded the 27 T cell receptor beta chains listed below, sequenced in a study of T cell responses to AZD1222 COVID-19 vaccine. Profiled with immunoSEQ multiplex PCR; TCRdb holds only in-frame clones, not every one. This table holds more than 150,000 clones, approximately 91% found once. The sequencing used peripheral blood, collected 28 days after the second AZD1222 dose. Source of these receptors: an adult who received the AZD1222 COVID-19 vaccine.

This chain uses TRBV12-3 or TRBV12-4 with TRBJ1-6; D gene unclear. V was clipped by 7 bases and J by 8 bases, with 9 bases between them. The CDR3 loop spans 12 amino acids. This CDR3 is CASNRADSPLHF. In DNA, the CDR3 is TGTGCCAGCAACCGGGCGGATTCACCCCTCCACTTT.

The chain combines TRBV7-9 with TRBJ2-3; 9 bases are shared with TRBD1. This CDR3 is built from 16 residues. The germline V gene has CDR1 SEHNR and CDR2 FQNEAQ (reference sequence). The V gene end was trimmed by 5 bases and the J gene end by 1 base; junction bases not matched to a gene: 7. For the CDR3, the DNA is TGTGCCAGCAGCGGAGGGACAGGGAGGGGCACAGATACGCAGTATTTT. Translating it yields CASSGGTGRGTDTQYF.

As to this clone: One junction end disagrees with the germline gene, perhaps due to a read error. V is TRBV5-4 and J is TRBJ2-2, with D perhaps matching TRBD2 (6 bases). This CDR3 is built from 12 residues. Germline lookup yields CDR1 SGHNT and CDR2 YYREEE (reference sequence). CDR3 nucleotide sequence: TGTGCCAGCAGCCCGCGACACGGGGGGCTGTTTTTT. Encoded protein: CASSPRHGGLFF.

This sequence joins TRBV14 and TRBJ1-1; possible D gene TRBD1, 5 bases. V was shortened by 0 bases and J by 5 bases, with 22 bases between the two germline ends. CDR1 is SGHDN and CDR2 is FVKESK in the germline V gene. The CDR3 extends over 18 amino acids. CDR3 amino acids: CASSQDGSRENPRTEAFF. The CDR3 DNA reads as TGTGCCAGCAGCCAAGATGGAAGCAGGGAAAACCCGAGGACTGAAGCTTTCTTT.

The chain has TRBV11-2 and TRBJ2-5; 7 bases line up with TRBD1. The CDR3 has 14 residues. The junction had 3 bases not matched to a gene; V was cut back by 5 bases and J by 0 bases. Germline loops: CDR1 SGHAT, CDR2 FQNNGV. CDR3 residues: CASSRDRNQETQYF. CDR3 bases: TGTGCCAGCAGCCGGGACAGAAACCAAGAGACCCAGTACTTC.

This chain links TRBV7-2 with TRBJ2-1; no clear D. CDR3 size: 16 residues. Trimming stripped 1 base from V and 4 bases from J, with 14 bases between. CDR1 and CDR2 from the germline V gene are SGHTA and FQGNSA. This CDR3 reads CASSLGRAPRYNEQFF. The CDR3 DNA sequence: TGTGCCAGCAGCTTAGGCCGGGCCCCTAGGTACAATGAGCAGTTCTTC.

CDR3 region: CASSEGFSVGNTIYF. The CDR3 region has the DNA TGTGCCAGCAGTGAAGGCTTTTCGGTAGGAAACACCATATATTTT. The chain recombines TRBV6-1 with TRBJ1-3, with D uncertain. Looked up from germline, CDR1 is MNHNS and CDR2 is SASEGT. Trimming stripped 1 base from V and 4 bases from J, with 11 bases between. CDR3 length: 15 amino acids.

The rearrangement uses TRBV2 and TRBJ1-1; tentatively, D is TRBD1 (6 bases). Deletions cut 7 bases from V and 4 bases from J, with 13 bases between. CDR1 and CDR2 from the germline V gene are SNHLY and FYNNEI. CDR3 size: 13 residues. CDR3 bases: TGTGCCAGCACATGGCAGGGGACCACTGAAGCTTTCTTT. Amino acids: CASTWQGTTEAFF.

V usage is TRBV6-5 and J usage is TRBJ1-4; tentative D call: TRBD1 (6 bases). This CDR3 contains 14 residues. V shed 2 bases and J shed 6 bases, with 10 bases lying between them. Germline loops: CDR1 MNHEY, CDR2 SVGAGI. Here the CDR3 DNA reads TGTGCCAGCAGTTACGTGGCAGGGGATGAAAAACTGTTTTTT. It codes for CASSYVAGDEKLFF.

J is TRBJ2-7 and V is TRBV28, with D unresolved. The CDR3 has 10 residues. CDR1 and CDR2 (germline): MDHEN, SYDVKM. V was cut by 5 bases and J by 6 bases, with 5 bases left in between. The CDR3, as DNA: TGTGCCAGCAGTGACCTCGAGCAGTACTTC. This encodes CASSDLEQYF.

This clone appeared once. V usage is TRBV2 and J usage is TRBJ2-5; 10 nucleotides align to TRBD2. Per germline, CDR1 SNHLY and CDR2 FYNNEI. This CDR3 contains 16 residues. V shed 3 bases and J 3 bases; nucleotides not matched to a gene: 7. This chain's CDR3 is CASSDVAGGIKETQYF. The CDR3 DNA reads TGTGCCAGCAGTGATGTAGCGGGGGGAATTAAAGAGACCCAGTACTTC. The whole variable domain, remainder taken from reference TRBV2 and TRBJ2-5, is EPEVTQTPSHQVTQMGQEVILRCVPISNHLYFYWYRQILGQKVEFLVSFYNNEISEKSEIFDDQFSVERPDGSNFTLKIRSTKLEDSAMYFCASSDVAGGIKETQYFGPGTRLLVL.

V and J are TRBV19 and TRBJ2-5; D is unresolved. CDR1 is LNHDA, CDR2 SQIVND, per germline (reference sequence). CDR3 length: 15 amino acids. The V end was cut by 2 bases, the J end by 2 bases, with 12 bases between. The CDR3 DNA is TGTGCCAGTAGTATATTGGGGATGGGGCAAGAGACCCAGTACTTC. Encoded protein: CASSILGMGQETQYF.

This chain connects TRBV6-5 to TRBJ2-3; D is unresolved. Germline V gene data show CDR1 as MNHEY and CDR2 as SVGAGI. The CDR3 is 14 amino acids. Trimming pared 4 bases from V and 0 bases from J, leaving 8 bases between. CDR3 in amino acids: CASSSLYSTDTQYF. In DNA form, the CDR3 reads TGTGCCAGCAGTTCCCTCTATAGCACAGATACGCAGTATTTT.

The rearrangement links TRBV23-1 to TRBJ2-1, with 7 bases matching TRBD2. TRBV23-1 carries the ORF label, with uncertain function. This CDR3 is built from 15 residues. V was clipped by 3 bases and J by 7 bases; unmatched bases: 9. The CDR3 is CASSQRERERNEQFF. CDR3 nucleotide sequence: TGCGCCAGCAGTCAGAGGGAGCGGGAAAGGAATGAGCAGTTCTTC.

This clone has a single count. The chain carries TRBV10-3 and TRBJ2-7; weak D call: TRBD1 (7 bases). Per germline, CDR1 ENHRY and CDR2 SYGVKD. This CDR3 contains 16 residues. V lost 3 bases, J lost 4 bases, and 19 bases lay in between. In DNA, the CDR3 is TGTGCCATCAGTGAAGGTCTAGCGCGGGGACAGTACGAGCAGTACTTC. Amino acid sequence: CAISEGLARGQYEQYF.

This clone occurred once. The genes are TRBV9 and TRBJ1-6; tentatively, D is TRBD1 (6 bases). The germline V gene has CDR1 SGDLS and CDR2 YYNGEE. V was cut by 3 bases and J by 9 bases, with 19 bases left in between. The CDR3 contains 16 residues. CDR3 nucleotides: TGTGCCAGCAGCGCCCTGGGACATGGGAATTTTTCACCCCTCCACTTT. Amino acid sequence: CASSALGHGNFSPLHF.

The rearrangement links TRBV27 to TRBJ1-2; D remains ambiguous. The CDR3 has 13 amino acids. Germline V gives CDR1 MNHEY, CDR2 SMNVEV (reference sequence). Trimming removed 3 bases at V and 2 bases at J, with 7 bases between. This CDR3 is CASSLGRNYGYTF. The CDR3, as DNA: TGTGCCAGCAGTTTGGGTAGGAACTATGGCTACACCTTC.

V is TRBV10-3 and J is TRBJ2-1; 8 nucleotides align to TRBD2. The CDR3 consists of 16 residues. Germline CDR1 reads ENHRY; CDR2 reads SYGVKD. V shed 1 base and J 4 bases; nucleotides not matched to a gene: 6. CDR3 nucleotide sequence: TGTGCCATCAGTGAGTTGTCGGCTAGCGGGTACAATGAGCAGTTCTTC. Translating it yields CAISELSASGYNEQFF.

The V call is TRBV18, the J call TRBJ2-3, with TRBD2 matching over 13 bases. The CDR3 length is 16 residues. Germline trimming cut 3 bases from V and 8 bases from J; bases unmatched to any gene: 8. The germline V gene encodes CDR1 KGHSH and CDR2 LQKENI. The CDR3 nucleotides are TGTGCCAGCTCACCGCGAGGACTAGCGGGAGATGGTACGCAGTATTTT. Protein: CASSPRGLAGDGTQYF.

The gene calls are TRBV2 and TRBJ2-3, with 8 positions matching TRBD2. There are 16 residues in the CDR3. Germline V gene lookup returns CDR1 SNHLY and CDR2 FYNNEI. The trim removed 3 bases at V and 0 bases at J, leaving 5 bases unmatched. The DNA of the CDR3 is TGTGCCAGCAGTGATGGCGGGGGGACGAGCACAGATACGCAGTATTTT. Translated, it gives CASSDGGGTSTDTQYF. The full variable domain, in which reference TRBV2 and TRBJ2-3 provide the parts outside the CDR3, is EPEVTQTPSHQVTQMGQEVILRCVPISNHLYFYWYRQILGQKVEFLVSFYNNEISEKSEIFDDQFSVERPDGSNFTLKIRSTKLEDSAMYFCASSDGGGTSTDTQYFGPGTRLTVL.

The chain joins TRBV10-2 to TRBJ1-2, with a tentative D call TRBD1 (6 bases). Germline CDR1 reads WSHSY; CDR2 reads SAAADI. V gave up 0 bases and J gave up 5 bases, with 13 bases separating them. This CDR3 region has 15 residues. CDR3 sequence (DNA): TGCGCCAGCAGTGAGTCGGGGGGCCTAGGGTATGGCTACACCTTC. Its protein product is CASSESGGLGYGYTF.

The CDR3 nucleotides are TGTGCCAGCACCCGCGGCAGGGTTTGGGGTGAGCAGTTCTTC. Translating it yields CASTRGRVWGEQFF. The gene calls are TRBV5-6 and TRBJ2-1, with D tentatively TRBD1 (5 bases). V lost 6 bases and J lost 9, with 19 bases in between. This CDR3 has 14 residues. Germline V lookup: CDR1 SGHDT, CDR2 YYEEEE. The full variable domain, rest sourced from reference TRBV5-6 and TRBJ2-1, is DAGVTQSPTHLIKTRGQQVTLRCSPKSGHDTVSWYQQALGQGPQFIFQYYEEEERQRGNFPDRFSGHQFPNYSSELNVNALLLGDSALYLCASTRGRVWGEQFFGPGTRLTVL.

The sample holds one count of this clone. The rearrangement links TRBV3-1 (or the pseudogene TRBV3-2) to TRBJ2-7, with TRBD2 identical over 7 bases. The CDR3 sequence is 15 residues long. J gave up 6 bases and V 0 bases, and 8 bases lay outside the gene matches. Per germline, CDR1 LGHDT and CDR2 YNNKEL (reference sequence). CDR3 amino acids: CASSQENSGEGEQYF. The CDR3, as DNA: TGTGCCAGCAGCCAAGAGAACTCGGGGGAGGGCGAGCAGTACTTC.

The chain has TRBV7-3 and TRBJ2-3, with a tentative D call TRBD2 (5 bases). This CDR3 is 15 amino acids long. Germline V CDR1 and CDR2: SGHTA, FQGTGA. V lost 2 bases, J lost 0 bases, and 9 bases lay in between. In nucleotides, the CDR3 is TGTGCCAGCAGCTTAGACCGGGGAAGCACAGATACGCAGTATTTT. Amino acid sequence: CASSLDRGSTDTQYF.

The chain is built from TRBV27 and TRBJ2-1, with 8 bases lining up with TRBD1. CDR3 size: 14 residues. V lost 5 bases, J lost 15 bases, and 15 bases stayed unmatched. Germline-derived CDR1 and CDR2 are MNHEY and SMNVEV (reference sequence). The CDR3 DNA reads as TGTGCCAGCAGTCGGGCGGGGACAGGTATCCGGCTGTTCTTC. This gives the protein CASSRAGTGIRLFF.

The chain couples TRBV6-2 or TRBV6-3 to TRBJ1-5, with a possible D match to TRBD1 (6 bases). The CDR3 covers 13 residues. The germline V and J ends were trimmed by 5 bases and 4 bases, with 9 bases remaining between them. CDR1 is MNHEY and CDR2 is SVGEGT in the germline V gene. CDR3 in amino acids: CASSQTGNQPQHF. CDR3 bases: TGTGCCAGCAGTCAAACAGGGAATCAGCCCCAGCATTTT.

The CDR3 sequence: CASSASYTGELFF. The DNA of the CDR3 is TGCGCCAGCAGTGCCTCCTACACCGGGGAGCTGTTTTTT. This chain connects TRBV10-1 to TRBJ2-2; D unclear. The CDR3 extends over 13 amino acids. Germline V gives CDR1 WNHNN, CDR2 SYGVQD (reference sequence). Trimming took off 4 bases at V and 3 bases at J, with 6 bases between the two ends.